This T cell receptor beta chain was sequenced during a study of cytomegalovirus exposure and HLA in healthy donors. For this clone: The antigen is not known.

Study observations and caveats: There were 150 to 200 TCR beta chains listed as cytomegalovirus-associated. Most sequenced TCRs were rare (though some public TCRs occurred in many donors).

V lost 0 bases, J lost 9 bases, and 5 bases stayed unmatched. There are 14 residues in the CDR3. Per the germline V gene, CDR1 is SGDLS and CDR2 is YYNGEE. PCR involved 60 Vbeta and 13 Jbeta primers. Repertoires were generated with immunoSEQ multiplex PCR, while TCRdb's copy carries only in-frame clones and drops some. This sample's table reports around 130,000 clones. The rearrangement links TRBV9 to TRBJ2-1, with TRBD1 identical over 8 bases. This sequence originates from a woman aged 40 to 49 in good health and CMV-seronegative. Sequencing was done on a sample of PBMCs. The CDR3 region is CASSVVQQGGEQFF. DNA for the CDR3: TGTGCCAGCAGCGTAGTCCAACAGGGGGGTGAGCAGTTCTTC.